A selection of T cell receptor beta chains follows, all from one sample in a study of cytomegalovirus exposure and HLA in healthy donors. Assay: immunoSEQ multiplex PCR; the TCRdb copy retains only in-frame clones and omits some. This repertoire shows roughly 100,000 clones, roughly four fifths found once; its top ten account for approximately 2.8%. Source material: PBMCs. Receptors originate from a male donor in good health and CMV-seropositive. Both conserved end residues are part of each CDR3. The D gene is left open where the match is weak. For some rows the clone size is stated as once, few or many, or as a class when expanded; others skip it.

clone size: -
V gene: TRBV29-1
J gene: TRBJ2-7
D gene: TRBD2
CDR3 protein: CSVAGGQGLAGGPYEQYF
CDR3 DNA: TGCAGCGTTGCGGGGGGACAGGGGCTAGCGGGAGGGCCCTACGAGCAGTACTTC

clone size: few
V gene: TRBV5-4
J gene: TRBJ2-7
D gene: TRBD1
CDR3 protein: CASTGQGAYEQYF
CDR3 DNA: TGTGCCAGCACAGGACAGGGTGCCTACGAGCAGTACTTC

clone size: -
V gene: TRBV2
J gene: TRBJ2-7
D gene: TRBD2
CDR3 protein: CASRRGADEQYF
CDR3 DNA: TGTGCCAGCCGGCGGGGGGCAGACGAGCAGTACTTC

clone size: few
V gene: TRBV5-4
J gene: TRBJ2-3
D gene: -
CDR3 protein: CASSLALGLNLDLTDTQYF
CDR3 DNA: TGTGCCAGCAGCTTGGCGCTGGGACTCAACTTAGACTTGACAGATACGCAGTATTTT

clone size: -
V gene: TRBV5-1
J gene: TRBJ1-1
D gene: TRBD1
CDR3 protein: CASSGGGQGANTEAFF
CDR3 DNA: TGCGCCAGCAGCGGGGGAGGACAGGGAGCGAACACTGAAGCTTTCTTT

clone size: -
V gene: TRBV29-1
J gene: TRBJ2-7
D gene: TRBD1
CDR3 protein: CSVALGTGEYEQYF
CDR3 DNA: TGCAGCGTCGCCCTTGGGACAGGGGAGTACGAGCAGTACTTC

clone size: -
V gene: TRBV7-9
J gene: TRBJ1-1
D gene: -
CDR3 protein: CASSSVGDTEAFF
CDR3 DNA: TGTGCCAGCAGCTCCGTCGGGGACACTGAAGCTTTCTTT

clone size: -
V gene: TRBV4-2
J gene: TRBJ2-5
D gene: -
CDR3 protein: CASSQGGPSSVQETQYF
CDR3 DNA: TGTGCCAGCAGCCAAGGTGGCCCCTCGTCCGTCCAGGAGACCCAGTACTTC

clone size: -
V gene: TRBV29-1
J gene: TRBJ1-1
D gene: -
CDR3 protein: CSVEWGRTEAFF
CDR3 DNA: TGCAGCGTTGAATGGGGGCGGACTGAAGCTTTCTTT

clone size: -
V gene: TRBV30
J gene: TRBJ1-5
D gene: -
CDR3 protein: CAWSYTGGNQPQHF
CDR3 DNA: TGTGCCTGGAGCTATACCGGGGGGAATCAGCCCCAGCATTTT

clone size: -
V gene: TRBV19
J gene: TRBJ1-4
D gene: -
CDR3 protein: CASSSPGQANEKLFF
CDR3 DNA: TGTGCCAGTAGTTCCCCGGGACAAGCAAATGAAAAACTGTTTTTT

clone size: -
V gene: TRBV28
J gene: TRBJ1-5
D gene: TRBD1
CDR3 protein: CASSPHTGTASNQPQHF
CDR3 DNA: TGTGCCAGCAGTCCCCACACCGGGACAGCTAGCAATCAGCCCCAGCATTTT

clone size: -
V gene: TRBV6-5
J gene: TRBJ2-7
D gene: TRBD2
CDR3 protein: CASRPSGDEQYF
CDR3 DNA: TGTGCCAGCAGGCCCAGCGGGGACGAGCAGTACTTC

clone size: -
V gene: TRBV6-5
J gene: TRBJ2-7
D gene: -
CDR3 protein: CASSTGGISSYEQYF
CDR3 DNA: TGTGCCAGCAGCACAGGCGGAATATCGTCCTACGAGCAGTACTTC

clone size: -
V gene: TRBV2
J gene: TRBJ2-2
D gene: -
CDR3 protein: CASSEYFSTGELFF
CDR3 DNA: TGTGCCAGCAGTGAGTATTTTTCCACCGGGGAGCTGTTTTTT

clone size: -
V gene: TRBV19
J gene: TRBJ1-1
D gene: TRBD1
CDR3 protein: CASSILGQGGSNTEAFF
CDR3 DNA: TGTGCCAGTAGTATTTTAGGACAGGGGGGTTCGAACACTGAAGCTTTCTTT

clone size: -
V gene: TRBV9
J gene: TRBJ2-2
D gene: -
CDR3 protein: CASSSGTVNPGELFF
CDR3 DNA: TGTGCCAGCAGCTCCGGGACTGTAAACCCCGGGGAGCTGTTTTTT

clone size: -
V gene: TRBV29-1
J gene: TRBJ1-1
D gene: TRBD1
CDR3 protein: CSVQGVDGTEAFF
CDR3 DNA: TGCAGCGTACAGGGGGTCGATGGCACTGAAGCTTTCTTT

clone size: -
V gene: TRBV10-3
J gene: TRBJ2-7
D gene: -
CDR3 protein: CAISESVGGALSEQYF
CDR3 DNA: TGTGCCATCAGTGAGTCGGTGGGAGGAGCCCTCTCCGAGCAGTACTTC

clone size: -
V gene: TRBV5-4
J gene: TRBJ1-3
D gene: TRBD1
CDR3 protein: CASSLADRDSGNTIYF
CDR3 DNA: TGTGCCAGCAGCTTGGCAGACAGGGACTCTGGAAACACCATATATTTT

clone size: -
V gene: TRBV6-5
J gene: TRBJ1-1
D gene: TRBD1
CDR3 protein: CASSPPGQANTEAFF
CDR3 DNA: TGTGCCAGCAGTCCCCCCGGACAGGCGAACACTGAAGCTTTCTTT

clone size: few
V gene: TRBV7-9
J gene: TRBJ1-1
D gene: -
CDR3 protein: CASSSDNRPNTEAFF
CDR3 DNA: TGTGCCAGCAGCTCGGACAACCGACCCAACACTGAAGCTTTCTTT

clone size: -
V gene: TRBV5-1
J gene: TRBJ2-1
D gene: TRBD1
CDR3 protein: CASSLLGQDSYNEQFF
CDR3 DNA: TGCGCCAGCAGCTTGCTGGGACAGGATTCCTACAATGAGCAGTTCTTC

clone size: few
V gene: TRBV5-1
J gene: TRBJ1-4
D gene: -
CDR3 protein: CASRERGFGNEKLFF
CDR3 DNA: TGCGCCAGCAGGGAGAGAGGGTTTGGTAATGAAAAACTGTTTTTT

clone size: -
V gene: TRBV6-1
J gene: TRBJ1-6
D gene: -
CDR3 protein: CASRGASGSPLHF
CDR3 DNA: TGTGCCAGCAGGGGGGCGTCGGGTTCACCCCTCCACTTT

clone size: -
V gene: TRBV7-7
J gene: TRBJ2-3
D gene: TRBD2
CDR3 protein: CASSLGLAGGSTDTQYF
CDR3 DNA: TGTGCTAGCAGCTTAGGTCTAGCGGGAGGATCCACAGATACGCAGTATTTT

clone size: -
V gene: TRBV6-5
J gene: TRBJ1-1
D gene: -
CDR3 protein: CASRAGGSPSAFF
CDR3 DNA: TGTGCCAGCAGGGCGGGTGGGTCCCCGAGTGCTTTCTTT

clone size: -
V gene: TRBV5-4
J gene: TRBJ1-5
D gene: TRBD1
CDR3 protein: CASSLSGQGNQPQHF
CDR3 DNA: TGTGCCAGCAGCCTGTCGGGACAGGGTAATCAGCCCCAGCATTTT

clone size: -
V gene: TRBV29-1
J gene: TRBJ1-1
D gene: TRBD1
CDR3 protein: CSVDSDRGLFKNTEAFF
CDR3 DNA: TGCAGCGTTGATTCCGACAGGGGGCTTTTTAAGAACACTGAAGCTTTCTTT

clone size: -
V gene: TRBV29-1
J gene: TRBJ2-1
D gene: TRBD2
CDR3 protein: CSAGGTSGIRRDNEQFF
CDR3 DNA: TGCAGCGCGGGGGGGACTAGCGGGATACGGAGGGACAATGAGCAGTTCTTC